The rows below give T cell receptor beta chains drawn from one sample of a study of OX40 agonist ivuxolimab in advanced cancers. Sequencing used immunoSEQ multiplex PCR; TCRdb keeps in-frame clones, though not all of them. The repertoire consists of about 52,000 clones, with approximately 87% occurring once and the leading ten covering around 6.9%. The sequencing here drew on CD4+ or CD8+ T cells sorted from blood, taken in a trial of the OX40 agonist ivuxolimab. The receptors derive from an adult with an advanced solid tumor such as melanoma, head and neck, liver or kidney cancer. CDR3s include the opening cysteine and the closing phenylalanine or tryptophan. A D gene is named only where the DNA matches it firmly. A clone size is listed for some rows: how often the clone was seen (once, few, many), or a class if it is expanded.

>.|TRBD1|TRBJ2-3|TRBV5-1
CASSPGQGAVTDTQYF
TGCGCCAGCAGCCCCGGACAGGGGGCAGTTACAGATACGCAGTATTTT
>.|.|TRBJ2-2|TRBV11-2
CASSAFTELFF
TGTGCCAGCAGCGCGTTCACGGAGCTGTTTTTT
>.|TRBD1|TRBJ1-3|TRBV5-1
CASSPGQVGNTIYF
TGCGCCAGCAGCCCAGGACAGGTTGGAAACACCATATATTTT
>few|TRBD1|TRBJ1-5|TRBV15
CATSRARGLEPQHF
TGTGCCACCAGCAGAGCTAGGGGGCTGGAGCCCCAGCATTTT
>.|.|TRBJ2-7|TRBV30
CAWSPLPGYEQYF
TGTGCCTGGAGTCCACTTCCGGGCTACGAGCAGTACTTC
>.|.|TRBJ1-2|TRBV15
CATSSSDEGNLYGYTF
TGTGCCACCAGCAGTTCTGACGAGGGGAATCTCTATGGCTACACCTTC
>once|.|TRBJ2-2|TRBV5-6
CASSLDGGGTGELFF
TGTGCCAGCAGCTTGGACGGTGGGGGTACCGGGGAGCTGTTTTTT
>.|.|TRBJ2-5|TRBV5-1
CASRLLETQYF
TGCGCCAGCCGACTCCTAGAGACCCAGTACTTC
>.|.|TRBJ2-1|TRBV13
CASTPVGLSSYNEQFF
TGTGCCAGCACCCCGGTAGGGTTGAGCTCCTACAATGAGCAGTTCTTC
>.|.|TRBJ2-5|TRBV6-5
CASSPRGVFRETQYF
TGTGCCAGCAGCCCCCGGGGCGTATTCCGGGAGACCCAGTACTTC
>.|.|TRBJ2-6|TRBV4-1
CASSQDDRAYSGANVLTF
TGCGCCAGCAGCCAAGATGATCGCGCCTACTCTGGGGCCAACGTCCTGACTTTC
>.|.|TRBJ2-1|TRBV6-6
CASSKRHEQFF
TGTGCCAGCAGTAAGCGGCATGAGCAGTTCTTC
>.|.|TRBJ2-7|TRBV6-7
CASSFPSRAGDHEQYF
TGTGCCAGCAGCTTCCCATCTAGGGCAGGGGATCACGAGCAGTACTTC
>.|.|TRBJ2-1|TRBV19
CASSPGGGSYNEQFF
TGTGCCAGTAGTCCCGGTGGGGGGTCCTACAATGAGCAGTTCTTC
>.|TRBD1|TRBJ1-5|TRBV9
CASSPRGTGVQPQHF
TGTGCCAGCAGCCCGAGGGGGACAGGGGTTCAGCCCCAGCATTTT
>.|.|TRBJ2-1|TRBV6-4
CASSLTQGNEQFF
TGTGCCAGCAGTCTAACCCAGGGAAATGAGCAGTTCTTC
>.|TRBD1|TRBJ1-1|TRBV19
CASRVQGVANTEAFF
TGTGCCAGTAGGGTACAGGGGGTCGCGAACACTGAAGCTTTCTTT
>.|.|TRBJ2-7|TRBV19
CASSGFLGAGYEQYF
TGTGCCAGTAGTGGCTTTCTGGGGGCAGGTTACGAGCAGTACTTC
>.|.|TRBJ1-2|TRBV28
CASSLGDINYGYTF
TGTGCCAGCAGTTTGGGGGACATTAACTATGGCTACACCTTC
>.|.|TRBJ2-7|TRBV6-1
CASSEARGYEQYF
TGTGCCAGCAGTGAAGCCAGGGGCTACGAGCAGTACTTC
>.|TRBD2|TRBJ2-3|TRBV7-7
CASSEGTSGDTQYF
TGTGCCAGCAGCGAAGGGACTAGCGGGGATACGCAGTATTTT
>.|TRBD1|TRBJ1-1|TRBV19
CASSFLDRFNTEAFF
TGTGCCAGTAGTTTCCTGGACAGGTTCAACACTGAAGCTTTCTTT
>.|.|TRBJ2-7|TRBV18
CASSPNSWGVSYEQYF
TGTGCCAGCTCACCCAATTCGTGGGGGGTCTCCTACGAGCAGTACTTC
>.|.|TRBJ1-5|TRBV6-1
CASSEGGQPQHF
TGTGCCAGCAGCGAGGGCGGTCAGCCCCAGCATTTT
>.|TRBD2|TRBJ2-3|TRBV18
CASSPRLAGSTDTQYF
TGTGCCAGCTCACCACGGTTAGCGGGGAGCACAGATACGCAGTATTTT
>.|.|TRBJ1-5|TRBV18
CASSPRGDSNQPQHF
TGTGCCAGCTCACCGAGGGGAGATAGCAATCAGCCCCAGCATTTT
>.|TRBD1|TRBJ1-1|TRBV5-1
CASSLQGDGTEAFF
TGCGCCAGCAGCTTACAGGGGGATGGAACTGAAGCTTTCTTT
>.|.|TRBJ1-1|TRBV11-3
CASSPGSPAVNTEAFF
TGTGCCAGCAGCCCGGGGTCGCCGGCGGTGAACACTGAAGCTTTCTTT
>.|.|TRBJ2-5|TRBV6-5
CASSRDNGGSGTQYF
TGTGCCAGCAGCCGGGACAACGGAGGGTCGGGGACCCAGTACTTC
>.|.|TRBJ2-5|TRBV30
CAWSVVSETQYF
TGTGCCTGGAGTGTAGTGTCAGAGACCCAGTACTTC
>.|.|TRBJ1-1|TRBV2
CAGKRGGIEAFF
TGTGCCGGAAAACGGGGTGGAATTGAAGCTTTCTTT
>.|.|TRBJ2-2|TRBV23-1
CASNPEVSTGELFF
TGCGCCAGCAATCCGGAGGTTAGCACCGGGGAGCTGTTTTTT
>few|.|TRBJ1-6|TRBV30
CAWTLGRGSSPLHF
TGTGCCTGGACTCTGGGAAGAGGGAGTTCACCCCTCCACTTT
>.|.|TRBJ1-4|TRBV11-2
CASAGGRNEKLFF
TGTGCCAGCGCGGGGGGTCGTAATGAAAAACTGTTTTTT
>.|.|TRBJ2-5|TRBV10-3
CAISVSQGNQETQYF
TGTGCCATCAGTGTGTCCCAGGGAAACCAAGAGACCCAGTACTTC
>.|.|TRBJ1-6|TRBV2
CASSAERNNSPLHF
TGTGCCAGCAGCGCAGAGAGGAATAATTCACCCCTCCACTTT
>.|.|TRBJ1-5|TRBV7-9
CASSPGSVDHSNQPQHF
TGTGCCAGCAGCCCCGGATCAGTCGACCATAGCAATCAGCCCCAGCATTTT
>.|.|TRBJ2-7|TRBV11-2
CASSPQPFLAHEQYF
TGTGCCAGCAGCCCCCAACCGTTTCTGGCCCACGAGCAGTACTTC
>.|.|TRBJ1-1|TRBV5-6
CASSLVGGDTEAFF
TGTGCCAGCAGCTTGGTAGGGGGAGACACTGAAGCTTTCTTT
>few|.|TRBJ1-1|TRBV11-2
CASSLGQARNTEAFF
TGTGCCAGCAGCTTAGGACAGGCGAGGAACACTGAAGCTTTCTTT
>.|.|TRBJ1-1|TRBV5-8
CASSTMTGSNTEAFF
TGTGCCAGCAGCACAATGACAGGATCCAACACTGAAGCTTTCTTT
>.|.|TRBJ1-1|TRBV5-1
CASSLDLRAPEAFF
TGCGCCAGCAGCTTGGATCTCAGGGCCCCTGAAGCTTTCTTT
>.|.|TRBJ2-7|TRBV7-8
CASSLVRMSGSHDEQYF
TGTGCCAGCAGCTTAGTACGTATGTCAGGGTCTCACGACGAGCAGTACTTC
>.|TRBD2|TRBJ2-1|TRBV5-1
CASASLADNEQFF
TGCGCCAGCGCGTCACTAGCGGACAATGAGCAGTTCTTC
>few|.|TRBJ1-2|TRBV7-2
CASSVQNNYGYTF
TGTGCCAGCAGTGTACAGAATAACTATGGCTACACCTTC
>.|TRBD1|TRBJ1-5|TRBV18
CASSPSGGTQPQHF
TGTGCCAGCTCACCCTCAGGGGGCACTCAGCCCCAGCATTTT
>.|.|TRBJ1-5|TRBV2
CASSGLAGYSNQPQHF
TGTGCCAGCAGTGGACTGGCCGGATATAGCAATCAGCCCCAGCATTTT
>.|.|TRBJ1-5|TRBV5-6
CASSYGDNQPQHF
TGTGCCAGCAGCTATGGGGACAATCAGCCCCAGCATTTT
>.|.|TRBJ1-1|TRBV11-3
CASSLVGWNTEAFF
TGTGCCAGCAGCTTAGTAGGGTGGAACACTGAAGCTTTCTTT
>.|.|TRBJ2-2|TRBV4-2
CASSQSLAGTGELFF
TGTGCCAGCAGCCAGAGCCTGGCGGGGACCGGGGAGCTGTTTTTT
>.|.|TRBJ1-5|TRBV7-8
CASSPPGTFSNQPQHF
TGTGCCAGCAGCCCACCGGGTACCTTCAGCAATCAGCCCCAGCATTTT
>.|.|TRBJ1-3|TRBV11-2
CASSLDGARGTIYF
TGTGCCAGCAGCTTAGACGGGGCGCGTGGCACCATATATTTT
>.|TRBD2|TRBJ2-5|TRBV7-2
CASSSSGGPVETQYF
TGTGCCAGCAGCTCTAGCGGGGGCCCCGTGGAGACCCAGTACTTC
>.|.|TRBJ2-7|TRBV4-3
CASSQVGGGRSYEQYF
TGCGCCAGCAGCCAAGTAGGAGGGGGCCGCTCCTACGAGCAGTACTTC
>.|.|TRBJ1-4|TRBV12-5
CASALTDRFRREKLFF
TGTGCTAGTGCCCTTACGGATAGGTTCCGGCGGGAAAAACTGTTTTTT
>.|TRBD1|TRBJ2-3|TRBV6-1
CASSEVTGGTDTQYF
TGTGCCAGCAGTGAAGTCACAGGGGGCACAGATACGCAGTATTTT
>.|.|TRBJ1-2|TRBV5-4
CASSLDRANYGYTF
TGTGCCAGCAGCTTGGACAGAGCTAACTATGGCTACACCTTC
>.|.|TRBJ2-1|TRBV27
CASSLQGLGDEQFF
TGTGCCAGCAGTCTGCAGGGGTTGGGCGATGAGCAGTTCTTC
>.|.|TRBJ2-3|TRBV11-2
CASSLRSAVGITDTQYF
TGTGCCAGCAGCTTAAGGTCGGCGGTGGGGATCACAGATACGCAGTATTTT
>.|.|TRBJ1-1|TRBV6-5
CASSFGSPNTEAFF
TGTGCCAGCAGTTTCGGGAGCCCGAACACTGAAGCTTTCTTT